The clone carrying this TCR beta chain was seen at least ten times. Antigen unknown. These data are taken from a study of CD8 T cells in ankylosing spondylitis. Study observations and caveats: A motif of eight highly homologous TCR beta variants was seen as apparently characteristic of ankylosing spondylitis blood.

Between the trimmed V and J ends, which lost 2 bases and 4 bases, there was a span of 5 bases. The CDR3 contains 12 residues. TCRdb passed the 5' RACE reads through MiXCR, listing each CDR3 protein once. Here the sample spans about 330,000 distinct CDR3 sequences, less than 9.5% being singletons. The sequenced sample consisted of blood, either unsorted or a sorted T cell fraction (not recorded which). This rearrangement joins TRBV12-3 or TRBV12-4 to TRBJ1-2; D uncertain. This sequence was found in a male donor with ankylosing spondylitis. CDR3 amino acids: CASSLQAYGYTF. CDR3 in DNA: TGTGCCAGCAGTTTACAGGCCTATGGCTACACCTTC.